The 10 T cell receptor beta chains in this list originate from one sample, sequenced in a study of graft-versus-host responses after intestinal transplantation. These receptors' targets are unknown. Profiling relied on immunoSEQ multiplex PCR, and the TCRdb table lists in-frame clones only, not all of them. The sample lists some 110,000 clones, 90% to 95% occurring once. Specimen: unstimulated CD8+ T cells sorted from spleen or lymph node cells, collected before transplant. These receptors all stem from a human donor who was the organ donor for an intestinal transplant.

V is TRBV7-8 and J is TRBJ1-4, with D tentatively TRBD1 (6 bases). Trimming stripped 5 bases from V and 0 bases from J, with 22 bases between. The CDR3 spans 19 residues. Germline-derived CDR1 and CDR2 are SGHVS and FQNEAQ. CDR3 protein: CASSPFGTGIGTTNEKLFF. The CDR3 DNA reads TGTGCCAGCAGCCCCTTTGGCACAGGGATAGGGACAACTAATGAAAAACTGTTTTTT.

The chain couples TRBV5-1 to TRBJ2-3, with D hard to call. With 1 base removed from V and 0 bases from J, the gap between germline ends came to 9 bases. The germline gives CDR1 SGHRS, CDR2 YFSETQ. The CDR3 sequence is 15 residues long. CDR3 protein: CASSLRDPSTDTQYF. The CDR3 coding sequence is TGCGCCAGCAGCTTGCGCGATCCTAGCACAGATACGCAGTATTTT.

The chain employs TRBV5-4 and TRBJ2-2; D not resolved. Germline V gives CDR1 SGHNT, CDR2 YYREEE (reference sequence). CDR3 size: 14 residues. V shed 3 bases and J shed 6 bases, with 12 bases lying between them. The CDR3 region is CASSWMGGSGELFF. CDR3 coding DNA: TGTGCCAGCAGCTGGATGGGTGGGTCCGGGGAGCTGTTTTTT.

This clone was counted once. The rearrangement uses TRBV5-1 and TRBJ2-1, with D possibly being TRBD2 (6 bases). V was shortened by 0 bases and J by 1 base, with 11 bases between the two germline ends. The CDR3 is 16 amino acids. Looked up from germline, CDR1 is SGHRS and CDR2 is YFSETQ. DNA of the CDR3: TGCGCCAGCAGCTTGGGCCTCGCGGGGTCCTACAATGAGCAGTTCTTC. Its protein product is CASSLGLAGSYNEQFF.

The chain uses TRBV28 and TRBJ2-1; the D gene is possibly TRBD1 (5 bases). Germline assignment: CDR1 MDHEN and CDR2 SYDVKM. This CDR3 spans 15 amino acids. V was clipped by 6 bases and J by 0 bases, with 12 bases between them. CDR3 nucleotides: TGTGCCAGCAGAACTACGGACAACTCCTACAATGAGCAGTTCTTC. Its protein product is CASRTTDNSYNEQFF.

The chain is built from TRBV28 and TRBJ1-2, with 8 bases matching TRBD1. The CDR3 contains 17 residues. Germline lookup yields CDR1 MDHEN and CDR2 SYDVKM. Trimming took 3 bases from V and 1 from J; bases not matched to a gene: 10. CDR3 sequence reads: CASSFPPGTGVNYGYTF. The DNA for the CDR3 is TGTGCCAGCAGTTTCCCTCCGGGGACAGGTGTTAACTATGGCTACACCTTC.

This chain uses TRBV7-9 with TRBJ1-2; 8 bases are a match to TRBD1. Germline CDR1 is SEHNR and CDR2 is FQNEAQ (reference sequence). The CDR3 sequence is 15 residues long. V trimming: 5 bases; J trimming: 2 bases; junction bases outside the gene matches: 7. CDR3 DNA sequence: TGTGCCAGCAGCCATCGGGACAGGACCAACTATGGCTACACCTTC. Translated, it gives CASSHRDRTNYGYTF.

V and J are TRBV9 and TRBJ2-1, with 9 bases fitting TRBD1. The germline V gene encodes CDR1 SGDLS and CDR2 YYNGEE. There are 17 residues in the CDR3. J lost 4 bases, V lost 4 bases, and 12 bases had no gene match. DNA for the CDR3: TGTGCCAGCAGCACTCGGACAGGGGCCGAGTATTACAATGAGCAGTTCTTC. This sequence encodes CASSTRTGAEYYNEQFF.

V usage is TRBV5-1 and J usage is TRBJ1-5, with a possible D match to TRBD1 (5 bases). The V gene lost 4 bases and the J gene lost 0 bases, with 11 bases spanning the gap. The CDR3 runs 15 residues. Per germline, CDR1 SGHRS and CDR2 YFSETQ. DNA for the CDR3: TGCGCCAGCAGCCCGGGGACTGATAGCAATCAGCCCCAGCATTTT. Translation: CASSPGTDSNQPQHF.

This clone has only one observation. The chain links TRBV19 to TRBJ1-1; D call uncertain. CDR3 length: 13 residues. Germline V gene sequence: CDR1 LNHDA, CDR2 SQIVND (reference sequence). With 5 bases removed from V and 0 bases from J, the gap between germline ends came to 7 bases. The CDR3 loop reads CASSSYLNTEAFF. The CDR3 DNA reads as TGTGCCAGTAGTTCATACCTGAACACTGAAGCTTTCTTT.